Following are 26 T cell receptor beta chains from one sample sequenced in a study of T cells in Graves' hyperthyroidism and ophthalmopathy. What was amplified from RNA transcripts were TCR beta CDR3 regions. Primed by the HTBI set, a first-round RT-PCR was run on the TCR CDR3. TCRdb fed the multiplex PCR reads into MiXCR, producing one record per CDR3 protein. The sample yields roughly 250,000 distinct CDR3 sequences, roughly 15% seen once. The sample was blood. The origin of the receptors is a woman between 18 and 30 years old with Graves' ophthalmopathy.

The table lists this clonotype with many counts. This rearrangement joins TRBV20-1 to TRBJ2-3, with 7 bases fitting TRBD1. V lost 6 bases, J lost 6 bases, and 6 bases stayed unmatched. Germline V gene data show CDR1 as DFQATT and CDR2 as SNEGSKA (reference sequence). The CDR3 loop spans 12 amino acids. The CDR3 region is CSAHRGLDTQYF. Here the CDR3 DNA reads TGCAGTGCCCACAGGGGCTTGGATACGCAGTATTTT.

This clonotype has at least ten counts. The V gene is TRBV28, the J gene TRBJ2-4; D unclear. The CDR3 totals 17 residues. Per the germline V gene, CDR1 is MDHEN and CDR2 is SYDVKM. Trimming shortened V by 5 bases and J by 0 bases, and 17 bases separated the two germline ends. CDR3 region: CASSPRLALLAKNIQYF. The CDR3 DNA reads as TGTGCCAGCAGTCCTCGCTTAGCCCTACTAGCCAAAAACATTCAGTACTTC. Full variable domain (rest looked up from reference TRBV28 and TRBJ2-4): DVKVTQSSRYLVKRTGEKVFLECVQDMDHENMFWYRQDPGLGLRLIYFSYDVKMKEKGDIPEGYSVSREKKERFSLILESASTNQTSMYLCASSPRLALLAKNIQYFGAGTRLSVL.

This clonotype was observed at least ten times. The chain is built from TRBV28 and TRBJ1-1, with TRBD1 as a possible D gene (5 bases). The length of the CDR3 is 15 residues. V lost 6 bases to trimming and J lost 4 bases, with 18 bases between them. CDR1 MDHEN and CDR2 SYDVKM come from the germline V gene. The CDR3 spells CASRRGRPGGTEAFF. As DNA, the CDR3 is TGTGCCAGCAGGCGAGGAAGGCCCGGGGGCACTGAAGCTTTCTTT.

To note about this clonotype: A much larger clonotype is one base distant, so this may be a read error. The V call is TRBV5-4, the J call TRBJ1-2; D not resolved. Looked up from germline, CDR1 is SGHNT and CDR2 is YYREEE (reference sequence). The V end was cut by 4 bases, the J end by 7 bases, with 14 bases between. CDR3 size: 13 residues. CDR3 in amino acids: CASSTNTDPGYTF. The CDR3 nucleotides read TGTGCCAGCAGCACAAACACAGATCCTGGCTACACCTTC.

This clonotype was counted ten times or more. J is TRBJ2-3 and V is TRBV11-3; D ambiguous. CDR1 SGHNT and CDR2 YENEEA come from the germline V gene. The CDR3 has 15 residues. V lost 4 bases and J lost 0, with 11 bases in between. DNA of the CDR3: TGTGCCAGCAGCTCCCCAGACTGGAGCACAGATACGCAGTATTTT. Amino acid sequence: CASSSPDWSTDTQYF. Full variable domain (outside the CDR3, taken from reference TRBV11-3 and TRBJ2-3): EAGVVQSPRYKIIEKKQPVAFWCNPISGHNTLYWYLQNLGQGPELLIRYENEEAVDDSQLPKDRFSAERLKGVDSTLKIQPAELGDSAVYLCASSSPDWSTDTQYFGPGTRLTVL.

This clonotype was counted many times. The chain couples TRBV20-1 to TRBJ2-2; D is uncertain. Germline lookup yields CDR1 DFQATT and CDR2 SNEGSKA (reference sequence). With 0 bases removed from V and 0 bases from J, the gap between germline ends came to 11 bases. The CDR3 runs to 16 residues. CDR3 nucleotides: TGCAGTGCTAGAGATCCCCCTCCAACGAACACCGGGGAGCTGTTTTTT. Its translation: CSARDPPPTNTGELFF.

This clonotype was counted at least ten times. The chain uses TRBV20-1 and TRBJ2-7; TRBD2 matches at 11 bases. The V and J ends lost 3 bases and 1 base, in that order; junction bases with no gene match: 2. The CDR3 covers 14 residues. The germline V gene has CDR1 DFQATT and CDR2 SNEGSKA (reference sequence). CDR3 DNA: TGCAGTGCTAGGGGGACTAGCGGTTCCTACGAGCAGTACTTC. Translating it yields CSARGTSGSYEQYF.

This clonotype was recorded many times. This chain joins TRBV24-1 and TRBJ2-1, with D possibly being TRBD1 (6 bases). The CDR3 runs to 16 residues. With 2 bases removed from V and 3 bases from J, the gap between germline ends came to 13 bases. Per germline, CDR1 KGHDR and CDR2 SFDVKD. CDR3 sequence: CATSDWRTANYNEQFF. The CDR3 DNA sequence: TGTGCCACCAGTGATTGGAGGACAGCGAACTACAATGAGCAGTTCTTC.

Remarks on this clonotype: One end of the junction is discordant with germline, which a read error may explain. V and J are TRBV9 and TRBJ2-1, with 13 positions matching TRBD2. Germline assignment: CDR1 SGDLS and CDR2 YYNGEE. This CDR3 spans 17 amino acids. The CDR3 reads CTSSQDWTSGSRNEQFF. CDR3 DNA sequence: TGTACCAGCAGCCAAGACTGGACTAGCGGGAGTCGCAATGAGCAGTTCTTC.

The chain carries TRBV20-1 and TRBJ2-7, with 9 positions matching TRBD1. Germline V gene data show CDR1 as DFQATT and CDR2 as SNEGSKA (reference sequence). V was pared by 5 bases and J by 9 bases, with 5 bases of the junction left unmatched. The CDR3 sequence is 11 residues long. DNA for the CDR3: TGCAGTGCTTGGACAGGGGTCGGGCAGTACTTC. Encoded protein: CSAWTGVGQYF.

This clonotype was seen at least ten times. This rearrangement joins TRBV20-1 to TRBJ1-5; D is ambiguous. CDR3 size: 18 residues. Per germline, CDR1 DFQATT and CDR2 SNEGSKA (reference sequence). The ends were cut back, 6 bases at V and 2 bases at J, with 26 bases in the middle. DNA of the CDR3: TGCAGTGCCCTTCAATCCGGGTCCTTAGATTTGGGCAATCAGCCCCAGCATTTT. Amino acid sequence: CSALQSGSLDLGNQPQHF.

In its sample, this clonotype was seen many times. V usage is TRBV7-9 and J usage is TRBJ1-1, with 10 bases aligning to TRBD1. V gave up 1 base and J gave up 3 bases; unmatched junction bases: 5. This CDR3 contains 16 residues. Germline V lookup: CDR1 SEHNR, CDR2 FQNEAQ (reference sequence). The DNA of the CDR3 is TGTGCCAGCAGCTTAGACCCGGGACAGGGGTACACTGAAGCTTTCTTT. Translation: CASSLDPGQGYTEAFF.

The table lists this clonotype with many counts. This chain links TRBV3-1 with TRBJ1-5; weak D call: TRBD1 (6 bases). Deletions cut 4 bases from V and 7 bases from J, with 14 bases between. The CDR3 loop spans 14 amino acids. Germline V lookup: CDR1 LGHDT, CDR2 YNNKEL (reference sequence). Written as DNA, the CDR3 is TGTGCCAGCAGCCCGGACAGTTTGAGGCAGCCCCAGCATTTT. Its protein is CASSPDSLRQPQHF.

This clonotype was observed at least ten times. The V call is TRBV10-3, the J call TRBJ2-2; D is ambiguous. Germline V CDR1 and CDR2: ENHRY, SYGVKD. The ends were cut back, 11 bases at V and 1 base at J, with 14 bases in the middle. There are 14 residues in the CDR3. The CDR3 is CAASRSVNTGELFF. For the CDR3, the DNA is TGTGCCGCATCGCGGTCGGTGAACACCGGGGAGCTGTTTTTT.

This clonotype was picked up many times. The chain employs TRBV3-1 and TRBJ1-1; a weak D match, TRBD1 (5 bases). Germline values: CDR1 LGHDT, CDR2 YNNKEL (reference sequence). The CDR3 length is 14 residues. V lost 1 base and J 1 base, leaving 7 bases between the germline ends. The CDR3 reads CASSQVGGNTEAFF. The CDR3 DNA reads as TGTGCCAGCAGCCAAGTGGGGGGGAACACTGAAGCTTTCTTT.

The sample holds many counts of this clonotype. This rearrangement joins TRBV27 to TRBJ2-1, with D possibly matching TRBD1 (5 bases). The V gene lost 2 bases and the J gene lost 4 bases, with 9 bases spanning the gap. Germline assignment: CDR1 MNHEY and CDR2 SMNVEV (reference sequence). The CDR3 runs to 14 residues. The DNA of the CDR3 is TGTGCCAGCAGTTTAAGGGGTCTTTACAATGAGCAGTTCTTC. Translating gives CASSLRGLYNEQFF.

This clonotype was seen repeatedly, ten times or more. The CDR3 DNA is TGCGCCAGCAGCTTGTGGCAGAACACTGAAGCTTTCTTT. It is translated as CASSLWQNTEAFF. The genes are TRBV5-1 and TRBJ1-1; D remains ambiguous. V shed 1 base and J shed 1 base, with 5 bases lying between them. Germline V gene lookup returns CDR1 SGHRS and CDR2 YFSETQ. CDR3 size: 13 residues.

There are many counts of this clonotype. The chain is built from TRBV15 and TRBJ1-1, with unresolved D. The ends were cut back, 1 base at V and 1 base at J, with 10 bases in the middle. This CDR3 has 15 residues. CDR1 and CDR2 from the germline V gene are LNHNV and YYDKDF (reference sequence). CDR3 nucleotides: TGTGCCACCAGCAGAGCGACCCCGGAGAACACTGAAGCTTTCTTT. Translation gives CATSRATPENTEAFF.

The table lists this clonotype with many counts. The V call is TRBV5-1, the J call TRBJ2-7, with 7 nucleotides matching TRBD2. The length of the CDR3 is 16 residues. Germline V gene data show CDR1 as SGHRS and CDR2 as YFSETQ. The ends lost 0 bases at V and 0 bases at J; junction bases unmatched: 6. CDR3 nucleotide sequence: TGCGCCAGCAGCTTGGCCGTGGGGAGGGCCTCCTACGAGCAGTACTTC. As protein: CASSLAVGRASYEQYF.

In its sample, this clonotype was seen a few times. Given a much more abundant clone one base away, this may be a read error. This rearrangement joins TRBV7-2 to TRBJ2-1; TRBD2 matches at 9 bases. CDR3 length: 14 amino acids. Germline V CDR1 and CDR2: SGHTA, FQGNSA. The chain's CDR3 is CASSRKTSGNEQSF. The CDR3 bases are TGTGCCAGCAGCAGAAAGACTAGCGGTAATGAGCAGTCCTTC.

This clonotype was counted ten times or more. The chain employs TRBV6-2 or TRBV6-3 and TRBJ2-1; D not certain. The CDR3 consists of 15 residues. The germline V gene encodes CDR1 MNHEY and CDR2 SVGEGT. Trimming stripped 0 bases from V and 2 bases from J, with 8 bases between. CDR3 amino acids: CASSYSIAAYNEQFF. The CDR3 region has the DNA TGTGCCAGCAGTTACTCGATAGCTGCCTACAATGAGCAGTTCTTC.

This clonotype was recorded at least ten times. The chain uses TRBV20-1 and TRBJ2-1, with 10 bases that match TRBD1. CDR1 and CDR2 (germline): DFQATT, SNEGSKA (reference sequence). CDR3 length: 13 amino acids. The V and J ends lost 3 bases and 6 bases, in that order; junction bases with no gene match: 2. In nucleotides, the CDR3 is TGCAGTGCTAGGTGGACAGGGGGCAATGAGCAGTTCTTC. It translates to CSARWTGGNEQFF.

The rearrangement uses TRBV2 and TRBJ1-1, with 10 bases aligning to TRBD1. V lost 6 bases and J lost 3; bases outside the gene matches: 4. CDR1 SNHLY and CDR2 FYNNEI come from the germline V gene. The CDR3 contains 14 residues. The CDR3 is CASRRDRGYTEAFF. For the CDR3, the DNA is TGTGCCAGCAGGAGGGACAGGGGATACACTGAAGCTTTCTTT.

This clonotype showed up many times. J is TRBJ1-2 and V is TRBV11-1, with TRBD1 matching over 12 bases. Trimming cost V 5 bases and J 6 bases; bases outside gene matches: 7. The germline V gene encodes CDR1 SGHAT and CDR2 FQDESV (reference sequence). The CDR3 runs to 15 residues. The CDR3 nucleotides are TGTGCCAGCAGCGATACCGGGACAGGGGGCCATGGCTACACCTTC. This gives the protein CASSDTGTGGHGYTF.

The chain combines TRBV4-2 with TRBJ2-5; 9 bases align to TRBD2. CDR1 is LGHNA, CDR2 YNFKEQ, per germline. This CDR3 is built from 17 residues. V shed 4 bases and J 4 bases; nucleotides not matched to a gene: 13. In nucleotides, the CDR3 is TGTGCCAGCAGCCTAGGGGCCTTAGCGGGAGTGGCAGAGACCCAGTACTTC. It is translated as CASSLGALAGVAETQYF.

This chain links TRBV5-1 with TRBJ2-1; 7 nucleotides agree with TRBD2. The CDR3 runs 15 residues. Germline V lookup: CDR1 SGHRS, CDR2 YFSETQ. J gave up 2 bases and V 7 bases, and 9 bases lay outside the gene matches. CDR3 nucleotide sequence: TGCGCCAGCGGATCTAGCGGTGTGGCCTACAATGAGCAGTTCTTC. Its translation: CASGSSGVAYNEQFF. Combining the CDR3 with reference TRBV5-1 and TRBJ2-1 gives the whole variable domain KAGVTQTPRYLIKTRGQQVTLSCSPISGHRSVSWYQQTPGQGLQFLFEYFSETQRNKGNFPGRFSGRQFSNSRSEMNVSTLELGDSALYLCASGSSGVAYNEQFFGPGTRLTVL.